These 24 T cell receptor beta chains share one sample of origin, sequenced in a study of PD-L1 blockade in urothelial cancer (dated by TCRdb to 2016 to 2017). The time point label corresponds to: pretreatment peripheral blood. Libraries were made using the immunoSEQ multiplex PCR assay. TCRdb's version of the immuneACCESS table is confined to in-frame rearrangements and falls short of the full clone set. An unresolved V gene accounts for under half of the shortfall where checked; the remainder is of unknown origin. Within this sample are under 60,000 clones, with 80% to 90% of them counted one time only. The top ten constitute 3% to 4% of the sample. Source: PBMCs, taken around atezolizumab (anti-PD-L1) treatment. All receptors come from a man aged 65 to 85 with urothelial cancer.

The CDR3 loop is CASSQQGNEQFF. For the CDR3, the DNA is TGTGCCAGCAGCCAACAGGGGAATGAGCAGTTCTTC. This chain links TRBV7-2 with TRBJ2-1, with 7 nucleotides matching TRBD1. The CDR3 is 12 residues long. With V trimmed by 5 bases and J by 7 bases, 2 bases remained unmatched. The V gene's germline CDR1 is SGHTA and CDR2 FQGNSA. Full variable domain (missing parts from reference TRBV7-2 and TRBJ2-1): GAGVSQSPSNKVTEKGKDVELRCDPISGHTALYWYRQSLGQGLEFLIYFQGNSAPDKSGLPSDRFSAERTGGSVSTLTIQRTQQEDSAVYLCASSQQGNEQFFGPGTRLTVL.

This clone has only one observation. This chain links TRBV28 with TRBJ1-1, with TRBD1 matching 10 bases. The J segment lost 4 bases and the V segment lost 4 bases, leaving 3 bases of the junction unmatched. The CDR3 loop spans 14 amino acids. Germline CDR1 is MDHEN and CDR2 is SYDVKM. CDR3 DNA: TGTGCCAGCAGTTATAGGACAGGGGGCACTGAAGCTTTCTTT. Translating it yields CASSYRTGGTEAFF. The full variable domain, its missing parts supplied by reference TRBV28 and TRBJ1-1, is DVKVTQSSRYLVKRTGEKVFLECVQDMDHENMFWYRQDPGLGLRLIYFSYDVKMKEKGDIPEGYSVSREKKERFSLILESASTNQTSMYLCASSYRTGGTEAFFGQGTRLTVV.

The chain couples TRBV7-2 to TRBJ2-3; D is possibly TRBD2 (6 bases). Germline-derived CDR1 and CDR2 are SGHTA and FQGNSA. Trimming removed 5 bases from V and 0 bases from J, with 21 bases in between. This CDR3 has 18 residues. CDR3 sequence: CASSQHYPGLKSTDTQYF. The CDR3 nucleotides are TGTGCCAGCAGCCAACACTACCCGGGACTCAAAAGCACAGATACGCAGTATTTT. Full variable domain (rest looked up from reference TRBV7-2 and TRBJ2-3): GAGVSQSPSNKVTEKGKDVELRCDPISGHTALYWYRQSLGQGLEFLIYFQGNSAPDKSGLPSDRFSAERTGGSVSTLTIQRTQQEDSAVYLCASSQHYPGLKSTDTQYFGPGTRLTVL.

This chain joins TRBV25-1 and TRBJ2-3; 8 bases align to TRBD1. Germline V lookup: CDR1 MGHDK, CDR2 SYGVNS. The CDR3 has 17 amino acids. V gave up 1 base and J gave up 0 bases; unmatched junction bases: 6. CDR3 in amino acids: CASSEWQQGASTDTQYF. CDR3 nucleotides: TGTGCCAGCAGTGAATGGCAGCAGGGGGCTAGCACAGATACGCAGTATTTT.

This clone was seen a handful of times. The chain has TRBV10-3 and TRBJ1-2; D gene unclear. V lost 2 bases to trimming and J lost 0 bases, with 7 bases between them. Per the germline V gene, CDR1 is ENHRY and CDR2 is SYGVKD. This CDR3 has 14 amino acids. The chain's CDR3 is CAISEDLANYGYTF. The CDR3 DNA sequence: TGTGCCATCAGTGAGGACTTAGCTAACTATGGCTACACCTTC.

The chain carries TRBV4-3 and TRBJ2-7; D call uncertain. CDR1 is LGHNA, CDR2 YSLEER, per germline. CDR3 length: 14 amino acids. With 0 bases removed from V and 2 bases from J, the gap between germline ends came to 8 bases. The CDR3 protein is CASSQDSGPYEQYF. The CDR3 DNA reads as TGCGCCAGCAGCCAAGATTCGGGTCCCTACGAGCAGTACTTC.

This clone was seen just once. The chain has TRBV19 and TRBJ2-6, with 8 bases that match TRBD1. CDR1 is LNHDA, CDR2 SQIVND, per germline (reference sequence). V was clipped by 4 bases and J by 0 bases; unmatched bases: 2. The CDR3 consists of 16 residues. For the CDR3, the DNA is TGTGCCAGTAGTAGGGGGACAGGCTCTGGGGCCAACGTCCTGACTTTC. Translating gives CASSRGTGSGANVLTF.

The chain has TRBV7-2 and TRBJ1-4, with 7 positions matching TRBD1. The J segment lost 4 bases and the V segment lost 1 base, leaving 6 bases of the junction unmatched. Per the germline V gene, CDR1 is SGHTA and CDR2 is FQGNSA. The CDR3 contains 16 residues. CDR3 nucleotides: TGTGCCAGCAGCTTAGAGTCGGGACAGTATAATGAAAAACTGTTTTTT. Translation: CASSLESGQYNEKLFF.

The chain carries TRBV6-1 and TRBJ2-2; TRBD1 is a possible D gene (6 bases). Germline assignment: CDR1 MNHNS and CDR2 SASEGT. The germline V and J ends were trimmed by 5 bases and 5 bases, with 9 bases remaining between them. The CDR3 sequence is 13 residues long. The CDR3: CASSLTGTGELFF. CDR3 in DNA: TGTGCCAGCAGTCTGACAGGAACCGGGGAGCTGTTTTTT.

This chain links TRBV27 with TRBJ2-3; TRBD1 matches 9 bases. Germline trimming cut 3 bases from V and 0 bases from J; bases unmatched to any gene: 4. This CDR3 is 16 amino acids long. Germline-derived CDR1 and CDR2 are MNHEY and SMNVEV (reference sequence). The CDR3 nucleotides are TGTGCCAGCAGTTTCTGGGGACAGGGAAGCACAGATACGCAGTATTTT. Translating gives CASSFWGQGSTDTQYF.

The V call is TRBV7-2, the J call TRBJ1-5, with 7 bases that match TRBD1. This CDR3 spans 14 amino acids. The V gene end was trimmed by 9 bases and the J gene end by 2 bases; junction bases not matched to a gene: 7. CDR1 is SGHTA and CDR2 is FQGNSA in the germline V gene. The CDR3 coding sequence is TGTGCCAGTAGCCTAGGGGGCGGCAATCAGCCCCAGCATTTT. It is translated as CASSLGGGNQPQHF.

This clone is labeled medium-sized. The chain carries TRBV19 and TRBJ1-2; 8 nucleotides match TRBD1. Trimming removed 11 bases from V and 7 bases from J; junction bases left unmatched: 12. Germline V CDR1 and CDR2: LNHDA, SQIVND (reference sequence). There are 13 residues in the CDR3. CDR3 sequence (DNA): TGTGCCTCCCGGACAGGGAAGCTGTTTGGCTACACCTTC. This gives the protein CASRTGKLFGYTF.

The chain joins TRBV9 to TRBJ2-3, with 7 nucleotides matching TRBD2. In germline, CDR1 is SGDLS, CDR2 YYNGEE. V shed 1 base and J 4 bases; nucleotides not matched to a gene: 6. CDR3 length: 15 amino acids. CDR3 coding DNA: TGTGCCAGCAGCGTAAGGGTGGCGGGGGCAGATACGCAGTATTTT. Its translation: CASSVRVAGADTQYF.

DNA of the CDR3: TGTGCCTGGAGGAGAGATCGAAACACCATATATTTT. Translating gives CAWRRDRNTIYF. V usage is TRBV30 and J usage is TRBJ1-3; D remains unclear. V dropped 3 bases and J dropped 5 bases, with 8 bases sitting between them. CDR1 is GTSNPN and CDR2 is SVGIG in the germline V gene (reference sequence). CDR3 length: 12 amino acids.

The J gene is TRBJ1-6, the V gene TRBV13, with 9 positions matching TRBD1. V shed 2 bases and J 9 bases; nucleotides not matched to a gene: 2. CDR1 PRHDT and CDR2 FYEKMQ come from the germline V gene (reference sequence). The CDR3 contains 14 residues. DNA of the CDR3: TGTGCCAGCAGCTTAACAGGGGGCTTTTCACCCCTCCACTTT. It translates to CASSLTGGFSPLHF.

This clone was seen just once. The chain joins TRBV29-1 to TRBJ2-3; 11 bases align to TRBD2. CDR1 SQVTM and CDR2 ANQGSEA come from the germline V gene. Unmatched junction bases numbered 21, after V lost 1 base and J lost 6 bases. This CDR3 contains 20 residues. CDR3 coding DNA: TGCAGCGTTGAAGGGCTTGGGGTAGCGGGGGGGCCTCGGCTTGCGGATACGCAGTATTTT. Protein product: CSVEGLGVAGGPRLADTQYF.

CDR3 amino acids: CSVVGGRGDGYTF. In DNA, the CDR3 is TGCAGCGTTGTTGGGGGGAGGGGCGATGGCTACACCTTC. The chain employs TRBV29-1 and TRBJ1-2; tentatively, D is TRBD1 (5 bases). The germline V gene has CDR1 SQVTM and CDR2 ANQGSEA. The V end lost 4 bases, the J end lost 6 bases, and 15 bases lay between the germline ends. The CDR3 sequence is 13 residues long.

The chain combines TRBV2 with TRBJ2-1; 7 nucleotides line up with TRBD2. J was trimmed by 4 bases and V by 3 bases; bases with no gene match: 6. This CDR3 region has 15 residues. Per germline, CDR1 SNHLY and CDR2 FYNNEI. In DNA, the CDR3 is TGTGCCAGCAGTGAGGGCGGGAGTCCGTACAATGAGCAGTTCTTC. It is translated as CASSEGGSPYNEQFF.

This clone came up once. The V gene is TRBV6-5, the J gene TRBJ1-2, with D perhaps matching TRBD1 (6 bases). This CDR3 is 13 amino acids long. CDR1 and CDR2 from the germline V gene are MNHEY and SVGAGI. Trimming removed 2 bases from V and 8 bases from J, with 12 bases in between. DNA for the CDR3: TGTGCCAGCAGTTACGTGGCAGGGGAGGGCTACACCTTC. This translates into CASSYVAGEGYTF.

The chain uses TRBV7-2 and TRBJ2-3; a weak D match, TRBD2 (5 bases). The CDR3 extends over 14 amino acids. With 5 bases removed from V and 2 bases from J, the gap between germline ends came to 11 bases. Germline V gene data show CDR1 as SGHTA and CDR2 as FQGNSA. The CDR3 DNA is TGTGCCAGCAGCGGCCGGACTTCCACAGATACGCAGTATTTT. Protein sequence: CASSGRTSTDTQYF.

This chain links TRBV5-6 with TRBJ2-5; 8 nucleotides match TRBD1. The ends lost 4 bases at V and 5 bases at J; junction bases unmatched: 7. Per the germline V gene, CDR1 is SGHDT and CDR2 is YYEEEE. The CDR3 loop spans 14 amino acids. CDR3 region: CASSRQDREETQYF. CDR3 nucleotide sequence: TGTGCCAGCAGCCGTCAGGACAGGGAGGAGACCCAGTACTTC.

This clone was seen just once. The rearrangement uses TRBV7-6 and TRBJ2-1; TRBD1 is a possible D gene (5 bases). This CDR3 contains 15 residues. Germline CDR1 SGHVS, CDR2 FNYEAQ. With 5 bases removed from V and 5 bases from J, the gap between germline ends came to 16 bases. CDR3 in DNA: TGTGCCAGCAGCGAGGTGTGGGGCGCTGACAATGAGCAGTTCTTC. As protein: CASSEVWGADNEQFF.

The chain combines TRBV2 with TRBJ2-3; 12 bases align to TRBD1. Per the germline V gene, CDR1 is SNHLY and CDR2 is FYNNEI. The CDR3 runs 15 residues. Trimming took 4 bases from V and 6 from J; bases not matched to a gene: 5. As DNA, the CDR3 is TGTGCCAGCAGTGTGCGGGGACAGGGGGCGGATACGCAGTATTTT. Encoded protein: CASSVRGQGADTQYF.

This chain uses TRBV5-1 with TRBJ1-2, with TRBD1 identical over 7 bases. V lost 4 bases, J lost 4 bases, and 7 bases stayed unmatched. This CDR3 contains 14 residues. CDR1 and CDR2 (germline): SGHRS, YFSETQ. CDR3 sequence (DNA): TGCGCCAGCAGCCAGGGACAGTCCAGCTATGGCTACACCTTC. This codes for CASSQGQSSYGYTF.